This entry lists 21 T cell receptor beta chains sequenced from one sample in a study of T-cell reconstitution after alpha-beta-depleted transplantation in children. It was with unique molecular identifiers that the TCRbeta library was prepared. TCRdb ran MiXCR on the PCR reads and lists one entry per CDR3 protein. The sample holds some 240,000 distinct CDR3 sequences, around 12% seen once. The input for sequencing was PBMCs from the stem cell graft donor, taken from the stem cell graft. These receptors were obtained from a human donor who donated a stem cell graft to a child with acute lymphoblastic leukemia.

This clonotype has at least ten counts. This chain uses TRBV4-3 with TRBJ2-1; possibly TRBD2 for D (5 bases). The V end was cut by 0 bases, the J end by 10 bases, with 16 bases between. CDR1 and CDR2 (germline): LGHNA, YSLEER. The CDR3 length is 15 residues. The CDR3 coding sequence is TGCGCCAGCAGCCAAGATCGGGTGACTCCGGGGGAGCAGTTCTTC. Protein product: CASSQDRVTPGEQFF.

This clonotype showed up many times. J is TRBJ2-1 and V is TRBV7-9, with 10 bases aligning to TRBD2. CDR3 size: 16 residues. The V gene end was trimmed by 6 bases and the J gene end by 3 bases; junction bases not matched to a gene: 8. CDR1 and CDR2 (germline): SEHNR, FQNEAQ (reference sequence). The CDR3: CASSSETSGNYNEQFF. The DNA of the CDR3 is TGTGCCAGCAGTTCCGAAACTAGCGGGAACTACAATGAGCAGTTCTTC.

This clonotype has more than one count but fewer than ten. V is TRBV7-2 and J is TRBJ2-5; a weak D match, TRBD2 (6 bases). Trimming took 1 base from V and 5 from J, leaving 14 bases between them. This CDR3 is built from 15 residues. Germline V CDR1 and CDR2: SGHTA, FQGNSA. Here the CDR3 reads CASSLVGAGRETQYF. The DNA of the CDR3 is TGTGCCAGCAGCTTAGTTGGGGCGGGGCGCGAGACCCAGTACTTC.

In regard to this clonotype: Mismatch with germline at one junction end may stem from a read error. This CDR3 reads CASNKGGSSYNEQFF. Written as DNA, the CDR3 is TGCGCCAGTAATAAGGGAGGGAGCTCCTACAATGAGCAGTTCTTC. This chain joins TRBV19 and TRBJ2-1; 7 bases match TRBD2. The CDR3 loop spans 15 amino acids. Per the germline V gene, CDR1 is LNHDA and CDR2 is SQIVND (reference sequence). The complete variable domain, with remaining parts taken from reference TRBV19 and TRBJ2-1, reads DGGITQSPKYLFRKEGQNVTLSCEQNLNHDAMYWYRQDPGQGLRLIYYSQIVNDFQKGDIAEGYSVSREKKESFPLTVTSAQKNPTAFYLCASNKGGSSYNEQFFGPGTRLTVL.

This clonotype was picked up many times. This chain joins TRBV24-1 and TRBJ2-5, with 10 bases matching TRBD1. CDR1 and CDR2 (germline): KGHDR, SFDVKD. The junction had 4 bases not matched to a gene; V was cut back by 3 bases and J by 4 bases. The CDR3 is made up of 15 amino acids. The CDR3 region has the DNA TGTGCCACCAGTGATGACCGGGACAGGGGAGAGACCCAGTACTTC. Its translation is CATSDDRDRGETQYF.

The chain couples TRBV2 to TRBJ2-5, with D unclear. V was pared by 0 bases and J by 0 bases, with 8 bases between. The CDR3 consists of 15 residues. CDR1 SNHLY and CDR2 FYNNEI come from the germline V gene. The CDR3 region is CASSEAQTDQETQYF. In DNA, the CDR3 is TGTGCCAGCAGTGAAGCGCAGACGGACCAAGAGACCCAGTACTTC.

This clonotype has a count of ten or more. This chain links TRBV15 with TRBJ2-3; 7 positions agree with TRBD1. The V and J ends lost 5 bases and 4 bases, in that order; junction bases with no gene match: 6. CDR1 is LNHNV, CDR2 YYDKDF, per germline (reference sequence). There are 14 residues in the CDR3. CDR3 protein: CATSLVGTADTQYF. The CDR3 bases are TGTGCCACCAGCCTGGTAGGGACAGCAGATACGCAGTATTTT.

This clonotype was counted at least ten times. V usage is TRBV12-3 or TRBV12-4 and J usage is TRBJ2-5; TRBD2 agrees at 8 bases. The CDR3 contains 13 residues. With V trimmed by 6 bases and J by 1 base, 1 base remained unmatched. CDR3 residues: CASSGLAQETQYF. The CDR3 DNA reads as TGTGCCAGCAGCGGACTAGCCCAAGAGACCCAGTACTTC.

This clonotype was detected many times. The chain has TRBV28 and TRBJ2-1; weak D call: TRBD1 (6 bases). CDR1 MDHEN and CDR2 SYDVKM come from the germline V gene. Trimming cost V 2 bases and J 4 bases, with 12 bases left between them. This CDR3 region has 15 residues. The DNA of the CDR3 is TGTGCCAGCAGTTTACAGGGGCTAGAATACAATGAGCAGTTCTTC. It is translated as CASSLQGLEYNEQFF.

This clonotype was counted ten times or more. J is TRBJ2-7 and V is TRBV27; D unclear. The CDR3 runs 12 residues. The germline CDR1 and CDR2 sequences are MNHEY and SMNVEV (reference sequence). V was pared by 4 bases and J by 6 bases, with 10 bases between. This CDR3 reads CASSSPRGEQYF. The DNA for the CDR3 is TGTGCCAGCAGTTCTCCCCGTGGCGAGCAGTACTTC.

This clonotype was observed many times. The gene calls are TRBV6-5 and TRBJ2-3; TRBD1 matches 8 bases. J gave up 4 bases and V 6 bases, and 12 bases lay outside the gene matches. Germline lookup yields CDR1 MNHEY and CDR2 SVGAGI. The CDR3 length is 16 residues. CDR3 bases: TGTGCCAGCAGGGCTACGACAGGGGCGACCTCAGATACGCAGTATTTT. This encodes CASRATTGATSDTQYF.

A note on this clonotype: A much larger clone differs by one base, so this may be a read error. The chain employs TRBV4-2 and TRBJ2-4, with 12 bases matching TRBD1. CDR3 length: 18 residues. Germline CDR1 is LGHNA and CDR2 is YNFKEQ. DNA for the CDR3: TGTGCCAGCAGCCACCGGGACAGGGGGCTAGTGACCAAAAACAATCAGTACTTC. Protein: CASSHRDRGLVTKNNQYF.

This clonotype was detected ten times or more. J is TRBJ2-1 and V is TRBV14; TRBD1 agrees at 8 bases. The V segment lost 4 bases and the J segment 0 bases; nucleotides outside the gene matches: 2. The CDR3 consists of 15 residues. The germline V gene has CDR1 SGHDN and CDR2 FVKESK. The CDR3 spells CASSPTGGSYNEQFF. The CDR3 bases are TGTGCCAGCAGCCCTACAGGGGGCTCCTACAATGAGCAGTTCTTC.

This clonotype was seen at least ten times. The V gene is TRBV20-1, the J gene TRBJ1-5; 7 nucleotides align to TRBD1. Germline CDR1 DFQATT, CDR2 SNEGSKA (reference sequence). V dropped 6 bases and J dropped 1; count of bases not matched to a gene: 6. There are 14 residues in the CDR3. CDR3 sequence: CSAQDRVSNQPQHF. The CDR3 DNA is TGCAGTGCCCAAGACAGGGTCAGCAATCAGCCCCAGCATTTT.

This clonotype was picked up many times. The chain links TRBV6-5 to TRBJ2-7, with a possible D match to TRBD1 (5 bases). This CDR3 has 14 amino acids. CDR1 MNHEY and CDR2 SVGAGI come from the germline V gene. V was clipped by 5 bases and J by 3 bases, with 14 bases between them. CDR3 DNA sequence: TGTGCCAGCAGTCCTAGGGGAATAAACTACGAGCAGTACTTC. Translated: CASSPRGINYEQYF.

This clonotype has more than one count but fewer than ten. The chain combines TRBV15 with TRBJ2-5; D gene unclear. Trimming cost V 8 bases and J 4 bases, with 14 bases left between them. CDR3 size: 13 residues. The germline V gene encodes CDR1 LNHNV and CDR2 YYDKDF (reference sequence). The CDR3 is CATQPAEGETQYF. The CDR3 DNA follows: TGTGCCACCCAGCCCGCGGAAGGAGAGACCCAGTACTTC. Combining the CDR3 with reference TRBV15 and TRBJ2-5 gives the whole variable domain DAMVIQNPRYQVTQFGKPVTLSCSQTLNHNVMYWYQQKSSQAPKLLFHYYDKDFNNEADTPDNFQSRRPNTSFCFLDIRSPGLGDTAMYLCATQPAEGETQYFGPGTRLLVL.

The V gene is TRBV30, the J gene TRBJ2-5, with D hard to call. Germline CDR1 is GTSNPN and CDR2 is SVGIG (reference sequence). The germline V and J ends were trimmed by 3 bases and 1 base, with 9 bases remaining between them. The CDR3 runs 13 residues. The CDR3 is CAWSSSLQETQYF. The CDR3 bases are TGTGCCTGGAGCAGCAGCCTCCAAGAGACCCAGTACTTC.

The chain carries TRBV5-1 and TRBJ2-5; D call uncertain. The ends were cut back, 9 bases at V and 1 base at J, with 16 bases in the middle. CDR1 is SGHRS, CDR2 YFSETQ, per germline. The CDR3 is 14 amino acids. The CDR3 loop reads CATREAGIQETQYF. In DNA, the CDR3 is TGCGCCACCCGCGAGGCAGGAATCCAAGAGACCCAGTACTTC.

This clonotype was seen ten or more times. The chain carries TRBV12-3 or TRBV12-4 and TRBJ2-4; D is undetermined. CDR3 length: 16 amino acids. V dropped 6 bases and J dropped 0 bases, with 15 bases sitting between them. This chain's CDR3 is CASSRDQVLAKNIQYF. The DNA of the CDR3 is TGTGCCAGCAGCCGAGACCAGGTTTTAGCCAAAAACATTCAGTACTTC.

In its sample, this clonotype was seen many times. The chain joins TRBV6-2 or TRBV6-3 to TRBJ2-5; D is uncertain. Germline-derived CDR1 and CDR2 are MNHEY and SVGEGT. With 4 bases removed from V and 1 base from J, the gap between germline ends came to 7 bases. CDR3 length equals 13 residues. The CDR3 sequence is CASSWAAQETQYF. The CDR3, as DNA: TGTGCCAGCAGTTGGGCGGCCCAAGAGACCCAGTACTTC.

This clonotype was observed at least ten times. The chain is built from TRBV6-5 and TRBJ1-4; D unclear. The CDR3 is 14 amino acids. CDR1 and CDR2 from the germline V gene are MNHEY and SVGAGI. V was shortened by 0 bases and J by 5 bases, with 7 bases between the two germline ends. CDR3 DNA sequence: TGTGCCAGCAGTTACTCGAGAAGGAATGAAAAACTGTTTTTT. It specifies CASSYSRRNEKLFF.